The entry below gives a single T cell receptor (beta chain) sequence along with its context. The record originates from a study of shared clonotypes between healthy human individuals. In the source study's methods: Sequence data from immunoSEQ were junction-only and lacked quality scores; consequently, filtering differed. The table came from immunoSEQ multiplex PCR; TCRdb's copy has only in-frame clones and leaves some out. D and trimming come from the DNA, and the V and J calls and clone size come from that table. Of some 2,100,000 clones listed, around 93% were seen once; the top ten hold over 1.5%. The CDR3 consists of 15 residues. Between the trimmed V and J ends, which lost 1 base and 2 bases, there was a span of 12 bases. CDR1 and CDR2 from the germline V gene are LGHNA and YSLEER. Terminally differentiated effector memory CD45RA+ cells were excluded by CCR7 positive selection of CD45RO-negative cells.

This clonotype was sampled from a man aged 18 to 29 in good health. Some clones in this sample may be carry-over from other donors' samples. Sequencing input: naive CD8+ T cells from PBMCs. The genes are TRBV4-3 and TRBJ2-7, with a weak D call TRBD1 (6 bases). DNA for the CDR3: TGCGCCAGCAGCCAAGTATATGCAGGGGCCTACGAGCAGTACTTC. Its protein product is CASSQVYAGAYEQYF.